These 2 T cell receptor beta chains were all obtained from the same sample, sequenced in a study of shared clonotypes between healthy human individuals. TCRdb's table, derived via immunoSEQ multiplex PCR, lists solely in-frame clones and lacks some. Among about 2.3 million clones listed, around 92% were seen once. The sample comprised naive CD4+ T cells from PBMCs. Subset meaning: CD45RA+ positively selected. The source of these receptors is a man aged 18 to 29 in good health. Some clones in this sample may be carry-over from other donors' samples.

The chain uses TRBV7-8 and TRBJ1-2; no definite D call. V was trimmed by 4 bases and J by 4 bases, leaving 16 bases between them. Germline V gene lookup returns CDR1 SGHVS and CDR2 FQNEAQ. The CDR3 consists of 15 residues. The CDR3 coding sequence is TGTGCCAGCAGCTCTTCCAGCGTCCCCATCTATGGCTACACCTTC. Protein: CASSSSSVPIYGYTF.

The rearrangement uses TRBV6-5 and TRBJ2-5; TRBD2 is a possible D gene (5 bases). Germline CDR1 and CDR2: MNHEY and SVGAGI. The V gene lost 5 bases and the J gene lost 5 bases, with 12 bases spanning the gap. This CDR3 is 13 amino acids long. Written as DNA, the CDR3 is TGTGCCAGCAGTCGGACTGTCGCCGAGACCCAGTACTTC. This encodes CASSRTVAETQYF.